This T cell receptor (beta chain) was captured in a study of CD8+ T cells in alopecia areata. At the level of the study: Severity of treated patients was scored by affected scalp percentage. Overall study results and limits: Shared TCR sequences were less clear between patients than in mice, possibly partly from HLA diversity.

Treatment of the sample: oral pan-JAK inhibitor, 5-10 mg twice daily. The V and J ends lost 1 base and 6 bases respectively, with 9 bases between them. This CDR3 contains 13 residues. The V gene's germline CDR1 is LNHNV and CDR2 YYDKDF (reference sequence). Extracted RNA was reverse transcribed into cDNA, the sequencing template. Sequencing used immunoSEQ multiplex PCR; TCRdb keeps in-frame clones, though not all of them. The sample has some 180,000 clones, about 53% seen once; the top ten hold 11%. This clone appeared a few times. Its antigen is as yet unknown. The clonotype originates from a human donor with alopecia areata. J is TRBJ1-1 and V is TRBV15; D is unresolved. Sequencing was performed on CD8+ T cells sorted from blood, taken at week 24, from a patient treated with tofacitinib. CDR3 region: CATSRVGKPEAFF. The CDR3 bases are TGTGCCACCAGCAGAGTAGGGAAGCCTGAAGCTTTCTTT.